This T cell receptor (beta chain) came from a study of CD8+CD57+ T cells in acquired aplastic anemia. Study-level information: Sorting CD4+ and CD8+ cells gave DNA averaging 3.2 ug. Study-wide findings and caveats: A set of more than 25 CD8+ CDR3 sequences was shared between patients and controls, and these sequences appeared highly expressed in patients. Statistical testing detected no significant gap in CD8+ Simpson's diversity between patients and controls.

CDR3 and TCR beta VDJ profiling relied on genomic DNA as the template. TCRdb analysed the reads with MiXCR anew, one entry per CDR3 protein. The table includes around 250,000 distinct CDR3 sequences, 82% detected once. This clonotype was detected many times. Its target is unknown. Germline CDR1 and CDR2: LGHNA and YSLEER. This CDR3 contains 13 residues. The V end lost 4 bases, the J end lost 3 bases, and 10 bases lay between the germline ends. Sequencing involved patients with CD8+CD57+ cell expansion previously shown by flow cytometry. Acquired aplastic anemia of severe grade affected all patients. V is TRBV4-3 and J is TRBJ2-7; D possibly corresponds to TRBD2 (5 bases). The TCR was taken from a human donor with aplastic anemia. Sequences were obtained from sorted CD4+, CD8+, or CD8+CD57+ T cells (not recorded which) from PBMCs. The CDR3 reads CASSPARGYEQYV. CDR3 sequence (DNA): TGCGCCAGCAGCCCCGCCCGGGGCTACGAGCAGTACGTC.